These T cell receptor beta chains were read from a single sample in a study of CD8+ T cells in alopecia areata. Sequencing used immunoSEQ multiplex PCR; TCRdb keeps in-frame clones, though not all of them. Among approximately 57,000 clones listed, over 95% were seen once. This specimen was CD8+ T cells sorted from blood, taken at week 0. These receptors all come from a human donor with alopecia areata. Both conserved end residues are part of each CDR3. D genes are given only for firm matches. Part of the rows lack a size; the others show once, few, many or a class for expanded clones.

>NA|TRBD1|TRBJ2-1|TRBV10-2
TGCGCCAGCAGTGACAACAGGGGATCATCCTACAATGAGCAGTTCTTC
CASSDNRGSSYNEQFF
>NA|TRBD1|TRBJ1-1|TRBV29-1
TGCAGCGTCGCACAGGGGACCACTGAAGCTTTCTTT
CSVAQGTTEAFF
>NA|NA|TRBJ1-2|TRBV29-1
TGCAGCGTTGAGTGGGGGCCAACGGGGTACTTCGGCTATGGCTACACCTTC
CSVEWGPTGYFGYGYTF
>NA|NA|TRBJ2-7|TRBV7-2
TGTGCCAGCAGCCCAGGGATGAGTTACGAGCAGTACTTC
CASSPGMSYEQYF
>NA|NA|TRBJ2-7|TRBV2
TGTGCCAGCAGTGAAGTGAGGCAGTTACACTACGAGCAGTACTTC
CASSEVRQLHYEQYF
>NA|NA|TRBJ2-5|TRBV4-1
TGCGCCAGCAGCCAAAGAGGGCAGGGGGAGACCCAGTACTTC
CASSQRGQGETQYF
>NA|NA|TRBJ2-7|TRBV7-8
TGTGCCAGCAGCCCCCCGAACAGCGGTTACGAGCAGTACTTC
CASSPPNSGYEQYF
>NA|NA|TRBJ2-5|TRBV29-1
TGCAGCGTTGTCGCAGCAGGGACCCAGTACTTC
CSVVAAGTQYF
>NA|NA|TRBJ2-1|TRBV19
TGTGCCAGTAGCCGGGCCTCCTCCTACAATGAGCAGTTCTTC
CASSRASSYNEQFF
>NA|NA|TRBJ1-6|TRBV7-8
TGTGCCAGCAGCCCCCAGGGACACCCTTCGTATTCACCCCTCCACTTT
CASSPQGHPSYSPLHF
>NA|NA|TRBJ2-5|TRBV7-9
TGTGCCAGCAGCTTTTCAGGGCAAGAGACCCAGTACTTC
CASSFSGQETQYF
>NA|TRBD1|TRBJ1-6|TRBV30
TGTGCCTGGAGTGACGGGGACAGGGGCTCCTATAATTCACCCCTCCACTTT
CAWSDGDRGSYNSPLHF
>NA|NA|TRBJ2-7|TRBV6-5
TGTGCCAGCAGTTACTCGAGGCAGAGCACTTACTACGAGCAGTACTTC
CASSYSRQSTYYEQYF
>NA|NA|TRBJ1-2|TRBV27
TGTGCCAGCACCCCCACGGGAGGGAACTATGGCTACACCTTC
CASTPTGGNYGYTF
>NA|NA|TRBJ1-1|TRBV27
TGTGCCAGCAGTTTATCGTCCTCGAACACTGAAGCTTTCTTT
CASSLSSSNTEAFF
>NA|TRBD1|TRBJ1-5|TRBV19
TGTGCCAGTAGTATGACGACAGGGCGTCAGCCCCAGCATTTT
CASSMTTGRQPQHF
>NA|TRBD1|TRBJ1-1|TRBV6-1
TGTGCCAGCAGTGATTACGGGACAGGGAGTGAAGCTTTCTTT
CASSDYGTGSEAFF
>NA|TRBD2|TRBJ2-4|TRBV6-1
TGTGCCAGCAGTGAAGGTAGCGGGGTAGCCAAAAACATTCAGTACTTC
CASSEGSGVAKNIQYF
>NA|NA|TRBJ2-5|TRBV4-1
TGCGCCAGCAGCCAGGACACCTACCAAGAGACCCAGTACTTC
CASSQDTYQETQYF
>NA|NA|TRBJ1-5|TRBV2
TGTGCCAGCAGTGGACGGGACCGGTATTTAGGGGGCAATCAGCCCCAGCATTTT
CASSGRDRYLGGNQPQHF
>NA|NA|TRBJ2-7|TRBV5-1
TGCGCCAGCAGCTTTTCCCCGGCAGCCACCTACGAGCAGTACTTC
CASSFSPAATYEQYF
>NA|TRBD2|TRBJ2-7|TRBV13
TGTGCCAGCAGCTTTGCGGGGGGTCTAAAAAACGAGCAGTACTTC
CASSFAGGLKNEQYF
>once|NA|TRBJ2-3|TRBV7-4
TGTGCCAGCAGCCCAGGCCGGGTCAGGCAGTTCACAGATACGCAGTATTTT
CASSPGRVRQFTDTQYF
>NA|TRBD1|TRBJ2-7|TRBV7-9
TGTGCCAGCAGCTTAGGTGGGACAGGGCCCTCCTACGAGCAGTACTTC
CASSLGGTGPSYEQYF
>NA|NA|TRBJ2-5|TRBV6-5
TGTGCCAGCAGACTGGAAGGGGGTTCGTCGGAGACCCAGTACTTC
CASRLEGGSSETQYF
>NA|NA|TRBJ2-7|TRBV7-8
TGTGCCAGCAGCGACGGGCTCAACGAGCAGTACTTC
CASSDGLNEQYF
>NA|NA|TRBJ2-7|TRBV5-1
TGCGCCAGCAGCTTGTTCCACCCTCGGGAGCAGTACTTC
CASSLFHPREQYF
>NA|TRBD2|TRBJ2-7|TRBV4-3
TGCGCCAGCAGCCCGGGGGAGGGGTCCTACGAGCAGTACTTC
CASSPGEGSYEQYF
>NA|TRBD1|TRBJ1-5|TRBV12-5
TGTGCTAGTGGTAAGACCGGGACAGGGGAAAATCAGCCCCAGCATTTT
CASGKTGTGENQPQHF
>NA|TRBD2|TRBJ2-3|TRBV7-2
TGTGCCAGCAGCACCATCCTAGCGGGTCCCCAAACAGATACGCAGTATTTT
CASSTILAGPQTDTQYF
>NA|TRBD1|TRBJ2-1|TRBV5-1
TGCGCCAGCAGCCAGGCAGGGGGCTACAGTGAGCAGTTCTTC
CASSQAGGYSEQFF
>NA|NA|TRBJ2-1|TRBV5-6
TGTGCCAGCAGCTTGGCCCCGGCGGGGAATGAGCAGTTCTTC
CASSLAPAGNEQFF
>NA|NA|TRBJ2-3|TRBV7-9
TGTGCCAGCAGCTTACCGCGGGGGCCGCGCACAGATACGCAGTATTTT
CASSLPRGPRTDTQYF
>NA|NA|TRBJ2-7|TRBV7-2
TGTGCCAGCAGCCGGAGGTTGGGGGTCGGAGTCGGCGAGCAGTACTTC
CASSRRLGVGVGEQYF
>NA|NA|TRBJ2-2|TRBV6-6
TGTGCCAGCAGTTACTCGAATAGAGCGAACACCGGGGAGCTGTTTTTT
CASSYSNRANTGELFF
>NA|TRBD1|TRBJ2-7|TRBV29-1
TGCAGCGTTTACACAGGGGGCTACGAGCAGTACTTC
CSVYTGGYEQYF
>NA|NA|TRBJ2-7|TRBV9
TGTGCCAGCAGCGCCCAGGGACTCGCTTCCTACGAGCAGTACTTC
CASSAQGLASYEQYF